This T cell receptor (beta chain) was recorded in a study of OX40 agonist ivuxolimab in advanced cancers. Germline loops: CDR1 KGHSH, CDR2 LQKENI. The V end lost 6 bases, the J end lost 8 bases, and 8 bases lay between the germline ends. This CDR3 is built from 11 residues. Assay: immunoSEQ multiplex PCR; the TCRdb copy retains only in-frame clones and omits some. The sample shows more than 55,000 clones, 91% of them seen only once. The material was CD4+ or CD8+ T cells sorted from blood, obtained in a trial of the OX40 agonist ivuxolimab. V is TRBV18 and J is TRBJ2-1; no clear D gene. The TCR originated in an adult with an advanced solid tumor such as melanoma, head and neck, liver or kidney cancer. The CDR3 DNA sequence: TGTGCCAGCTCCCCAAAGGATGAGCAGTTCTTC. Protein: CASSPKDEQFF. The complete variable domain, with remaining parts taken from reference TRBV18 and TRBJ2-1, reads NAGVMQNPRHLVRRRGQEARLRCSPMKGHSHVYWYRQLPEEGLKFMVYLQKENIIDESGMPKERFSAEFPKEGPSILRIQQVVRGDSAAYFCASSPKDEQFFGPGTRLTVL.